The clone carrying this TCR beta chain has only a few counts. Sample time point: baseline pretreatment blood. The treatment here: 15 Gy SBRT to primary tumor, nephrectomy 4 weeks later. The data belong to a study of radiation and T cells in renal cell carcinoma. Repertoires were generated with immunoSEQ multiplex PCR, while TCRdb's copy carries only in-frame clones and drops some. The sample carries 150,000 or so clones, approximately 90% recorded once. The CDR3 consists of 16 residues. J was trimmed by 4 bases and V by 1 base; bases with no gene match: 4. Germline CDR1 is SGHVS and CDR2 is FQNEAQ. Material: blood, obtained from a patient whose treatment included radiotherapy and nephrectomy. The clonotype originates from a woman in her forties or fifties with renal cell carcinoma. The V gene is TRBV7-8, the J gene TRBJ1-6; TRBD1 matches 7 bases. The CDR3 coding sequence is TGTGCCAGCAGCTTAGGAACAGGGGATTATAATTCACCCCTCCACTTT. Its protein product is CASSLGTGDYNSPLHF. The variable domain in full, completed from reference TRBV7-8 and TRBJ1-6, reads GAGVSQSPRYKVAKRGQDVALRCDPISGHVSLFWYQQALGQGPEFLTYFQNEAQLDKSGLPSDRFFAERPEGSVSTLKIQRTQQEDSAVYLCASSLGTGDYNSPLHFGNGTRLTVT.